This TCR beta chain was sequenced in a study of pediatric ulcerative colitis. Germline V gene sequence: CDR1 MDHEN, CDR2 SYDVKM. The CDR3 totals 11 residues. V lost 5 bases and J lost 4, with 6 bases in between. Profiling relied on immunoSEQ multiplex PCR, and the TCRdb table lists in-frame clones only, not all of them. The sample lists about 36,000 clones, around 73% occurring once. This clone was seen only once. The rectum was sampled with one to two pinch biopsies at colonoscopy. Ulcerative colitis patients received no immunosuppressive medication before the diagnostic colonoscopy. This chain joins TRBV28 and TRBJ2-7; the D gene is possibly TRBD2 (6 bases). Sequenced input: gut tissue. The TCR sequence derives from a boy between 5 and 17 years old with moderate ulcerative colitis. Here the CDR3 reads CASSGGYEQYF. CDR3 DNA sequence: TGTGCCAGCAGTGGGGGGTACGAGCAGTACTTC.